This T cell receptor (beta chain) was profiled in a study of shared clonotypes between healthy human individuals. The data were produced by immunoSEQ multiplex PCR, yet TCRdb's version contains in-frame clones alone and is incomplete. Among about 680,000 clones listed, around 92% were seen once. CDR3 length: 11 amino acids. Germline loops: CDR1 SGHVS, CDR2 FQNEAQ. V dropped 5 bases and J dropped 8 bases, with 7 bases sitting between them. As defined, naive CD8 cells were CD45RO-negative and positively selected for CCR7, with terminally differentiated effector memory CD45RA+ cells excluded. The receptor comes from a man aged 25 to 40 in good health. The sample consisted of naive CD8+ T cells sorted from blood. The chain has TRBV7-8 and TRBJ2-1; D call uncertain. The CDR3 region is CASSPGYEQFF. CDR3 in DNA: TGTGCCAGCAGCCCCGGGTATGAGCAGTTCTTC.